The 17 T cell receptor beta chains below come from one sample, sequenced in a study of T cells after posttransplantation cyclophosphamide. Cells defined as naive were viable CD3+CD4+ or CD3+CD8+ and CCR7+CD45RA+CD45RO-CD95-CD27+CD28+. The data were produced by immunoSEQ multiplex PCR, yet TCRdb's version contains in-frame clones alone and is incomplete. The sample includes 25,000 to 40,000 clones, roughly 90% of them seen just once. The source material was naive CD4+ T cells sorted from blood. Every receptor here comes from a man in his thirties or forties in good health and a related stem cell transplant donor.

This chain uses TRBV6-4 with TRBJ2-7, with 11 bases lining up with TRBD2. Looked up from germline, CDR1 is MRHNA and CDR2 is SNTAGT. V lost 4 bases and J lost 2; bases outside the gene matches: 4. The length of the CDR3 is 15 residues. CDR3 sequence reads: CASSALAGGAYEQYF. CDR3 sequence (DNA): TGTGCCAGCAGTGCGCTAGCGGGGGGCGCCTACGAGCAGTACTTC.

The CDR3 sequence is CASSQDAGLQETQYF. The CDR3 coding sequence is TGCGCCAGCAGCCAAGATGCAGGCCTCCAAGAGACCCAGTACTTC. V usage is TRBV4-1 and J usage is TRBJ2-5; D unclear. This CDR3 region has 15 residues. From germline, CDR1 is MGHRA and CDR2 YSYEKL. V shed 0 bases and J shed 1 base, with 9 bases lying between them.

In nucleotides, the CDR3 is TGCGCCAGCAGCTTTGGGGCAGGAAACACTGAAGCTTTCTTT. This sequence encodes CASSFGAGNTEAFF. The J gene is TRBJ1-1, the V gene TRBV5-1, with D possibly matching TRBD1 (5 bases). Germline assignment: CDR1 SGHRS and CDR2 YFSETQ. V lost 2 bases and J 2 bases, leaving 10 bases between the germline ends. The CDR3 runs to 14 residues.

V is TRBV6-1 and J is TRBJ2-5; D perhaps matches TRBD2 (7 bases). CDR3 length equals 16 residues. Trimming stripped 0 bases from V and 5 bases from J, with 16 bases between. Germline CDR1 and CDR2: MNHNS and SASEGT. The CDR3 sequence: CASSEAGGAVLETQYF. In DNA, the CDR3 is TGTGCCAGCAGTGAAGCGGGGGGGGCGGTTTTGGAGACCCAGTACTTC.

The chain carries TRBV5-1 and TRBJ2-2; 7 bases line up with TRBD2. The length of the CDR3 is 16 residues. Trimming cost V 3 bases and J 4 bases; bases outside gene matches: 9. CDR1 and CDR2 (germline): SGHRS, YFSETQ. The CDR3 nucleotides are TGCGCCAGCAGCTGGGATCTAGCGGAGCTCACCGGGGAGCTGTTTTTT. It translates to CASSWDLAELTGELFF.

The V gene is TRBV29-1, the J gene TRBJ2-5; 8 nucleotides line up with TRBD2. J gave up 2 bases and V 4 bases, and 6 bases lay outside the gene matches. Germline CDR1 SQVTM, CDR2 ANQGSEA. The CDR3 is 14 residues long. Written as DNA, the CDR3 is TGCAGCGTTGTGAGCGGGGGTGGTCAAGAGACCCAGTACTTC. Encoded protein: CSVVSGGGQETQYF.

V and J are TRBV6-5 and TRBJ1-1; 10 bases line up with TRBD1. Germline CDR1 and CDR2: MNHEY and SVGAGI. V was pared by 8 bases and J by 5 bases, with 5 bases of the junction left unmatched. The length of the CDR3 is 13 residues. The CDR3 sequence is CASCWTGGTEAFF. CDR3 nucleotides: TGTGCCAGCTGCTGGACAGGGGGGACTGAAGCTTTCTTT.

The CDR3 here is CASSLGGTGGVINTEAFF. CDR3 coding DNA: TGTGCCAGCAGCTTAGGGGGGACAGGGGGCGTAATAAACACTGAAGCTTTCTTT. The genes are TRBV7-6 and TRBJ1-1; 12 bases map to TRBD1. The CDR3 extends over 18 amino acids. The ends lost 1 base at V and 2 bases at J; junction bases unmatched: 8. Germline CDR1 and CDR2: SGHVS and FNYEAQ.

The V call is TRBV9, the J call TRBJ1-1; TRBD1 matches at 7 bases. Looked up from germline, CDR1 is SGDLS and CDR2 is YYNGEE. The CDR3 is made up of 16 amino acids. The V and J ends lost 1 base and 2 bases, in that order; junction bases with no gene match: 8. The CDR3 nucleotides are TGTGCCAGCAGCGTACGGGAGACAGGGATTAACACTGAAGCTTTCTTT. Encoded protein: CASSVRETGINTEAFF.

This clone was detected only once. The chain combines TRBV5-1 with TRBJ1-2; 7 positions match TRBD1. CDR3 length: 14 residues. In germline, CDR1 is SGHRS, CDR2 YFSETQ. Trimming at V came to 3 bases and at J to 8 bases, leaving 10 bases not matched to a gene. CDR3 in DNA: TGCGCCAGCAGCTCTCCGGGACAGTGGGGAGGCTACACCTTC. The encoded protein is CASSSPGQWGGYTF.

The genes are TRBV5-1 and TRBJ1-6, with 7 bases lining up with TRBD1. There are 15 residues in the CDR3. The ends lost 7 bases at V and 0 bases at J; junction bases unmatched: 4. Germline CDR1 reads SGHRS; CDR2 reads YFSETQ. In DNA, the CDR3 is TGCGCCAGCCGAAGGGACAGCTCCTATAATTCACCCCTCCACTTT. It translates to CASRRDSSYNSPLHF.

The chain links TRBV28 to TRBJ1-1; D is possibly TRBD1 (6 bases). The CDR3 runs 15 residues. Germline V lookup: CDR1 MDHEN, CDR2 SYDVKM. V dropped 2 bases and J dropped 0 bases, with 10 bases sitting between them. CDR3 sequence (DNA): TGTGCCAGCAGTTTAGGTCGGACAGTGAACACTGAAGCTTTCTTT. Translation: CASSLGRTVNTEAFF.

This chain joins TRBV11-3 and TRBJ2-7; 12 bases map to TRBD2. V was clipped by 0 bases and J by 5 bases; unmatched bases: 11. The germline V gene has CDR1 SGHNT and CDR2 YENEEA. The CDR3 spans 18 residues. CDR3 loop: CASSLDTWSSGGGNEQYF. The CDR3 bases are TGTGCCAGCAGCTTAGATACGTGGTCTAGCGGGGGGGGTAACGAGCAGTACTTC.

The V call is TRBV5-1, the J call TRBJ1-1; D gene ambiguous. The CDR3 contains 15 residues. Trimming removed 0 bases from V and 5 bases from J, with 14 bases in between. Germline CDR1 is SGHRS and CDR2 is YFSETQ. Written as DNA, the CDR3 is TGCGCCAGCAGCTTGGACCCGGGAGCGAGGACTGAAGCTTTCTTT. Protein: CASSLDPGARTEAFF.

The CDR3 loop is CASSFGTGIEKLFF. CDR3 bases: TGTGCCAGCAGTTTTGGGACAGGGATTGAAAAACTGTTTTTT. The rearrangement joins TRBV28 to TRBJ1-4, with 9 bases matching TRBD1. Losses at the gene ends were 3 bases for V and 7 bases for J; bases not matched to a gene: 3. This CDR3 has 14 amino acids. The germline CDR1 and CDR2 sequences are MDHEN and SYDVKM.

The chain is built from TRBV6-6 and TRBJ2-7; possible D gene TRBD1, 6 bases. V was cut by 6 bases and J by 5 bases, with 20 bases left in between. In germline, CDR1 is MNHNY, CDR2 SVGAGI (reference sequence). The CDR3 has 15 amino acids. CDR3 sequence (DNA): TGTGCCAGCAGCCCCCGCGCAGGGGAAGGGAACGAGCAGTACTTC. Translated: CASSPRAGEGNEQYF.

The chain links TRBV27 to TRBJ2-7; 10 bases map to TRBD1. Germline-derived CDR1 and CDR2 are MNHEY and SMNVEV (reference sequence). V lost 5 bases and J lost 1; bases outside the gene matches: 5. The CDR3 contains 15 residues. CDR3 nucleotide sequence: TGTGCCAGCAGTCAAGGACAGGGGGTTTCCTACGAGCAGTACTTC. Protein: CASSQGQGVSYEQYF.